This TCR beta chain is from a study of human T cells and chemical hapten exposure. Overall study: TCR yields differed between samples (mainly from small differences in pooled library volume).

This clonotype was seen at least ten times. As yet, its antigen is unknown. Total RNA was isolated from unfractionated whole blood. From germline, CDR1 is SGHTA and CDR2 FQGNSA. Between the trimmed V and J ends, which lost 1 base and 4 bases, there was a span of 15 bases. This CDR3 has 16 residues. The library tagged individual cDNA molecules with unique molecular identifiers. In the authors' workflow: Sequenced samples showed a median of approximately 96,000 TCRs each, with counts running from around 24,000 to 710,000. Using its own MiXCR run on the 5' RACE reads, TCRdb lists one record per CDR3 protein. TCRdb's processing, not the authors', yielded these V and J calls. The data hold about 140,000 distinct CDR3 sequences, with about 4% observed a single time. Study findings and constraints: Following DPC sensitization, TCRs present above 1 in 1000 frequency showed no change.

This TCR came from a female donor in good health. The chain couples TRBV7-2 to TRBJ2-3; tentative D call: TRBD2 (7 bases). The CDR3 spells CASSLGPRGAADTQYF. Written as DNA, the CDR3 is TGTGCCAGCAGCTTAGGCCCCCGGGGGGCGGCAGATACGCAGTATTTT.